A single sample gave rise to the 12 T cell receptor beta chains below, sequenced in a study of human T cells and chemical hapten exposure. Time point indicated: patch test 3, about 24 weeks after DPC sensitization. The treatment: therapeutic diphenylcyclopropenone sensitization with weekly scalp DPC. TCRdb re-called the RACE reads with MiXCR, one entry per CDR3 protein. The sample holds 25,000 to 35,000 distinct CDR3 sequences, over 4.5% seen once. The sequences come from whole blood, collected in connection with sensitization to the hapten diphenylcyclopropenone (DPC). The receptor source for this set is a man between 25 and 39 years old with alopecia areata. Some clones in this sample may be carry-over from other donors' samples.

This clonotype has ten or more counts. The chain links TRBV29-1 to TRBJ1-1; no clear D. Trimming cost V 3 bases and J 7 bases, with 9 bases left between them. Looked up from germline, CDR1 is SQVTM and CDR2 is ANQGSEA. The CDR3 has 11 amino acids. CDR3 sequence: CSVDWEVEAFF. The DNA of the CDR3 is TGCAGCGTTGATTGGGAGGTTGAAGCTTTCTTT. Full variable domain (outside the CDR3, taken from reference TRBV29-1 and TRBJ1-1): SAVISQKPSRDICQRGTSLTIQCQVDSQVTMMFWYRQQPGQSLTLIATANQGSEATYESGFVIDKFPISRPNLTFSTLTVSNMSPEDSSIYLCSVDWEVEAFFGQGTRLTVV.

This clonotype was recorded many times. The chain uses TRBV6-5 and TRBJ1-4; no reliable D call. CDR1 and CDR2 from the germline V gene are MNHEY and SVGAGI. The CDR3 runs to 14 residues. V was trimmed by 6 bases and J by 0 bases, leaving 8 bases between them. CDR3 sequence reads: CASSPSATNEKLFF. In DNA, the CDR3 is TGTGCCAGCAGCCCCAGTGCAACTAATGAAAAACTGTTTTTT.

The sample holds many counts of this clonotype. This sequence joins TRBV6-6 and TRBJ2-1; D tentatively reads TRBD1 or TRBD2 (5 bases each). The CDR3 runs 16 residues. Trimming left V 5 bases short and J 5 bases short, with 19 bases between. The V gene's germline CDR1 is MNHNY and CDR2 SVGAGI (reference sequence). CDR3 loop: CASSHKGDSGNNEQFF. CDR3 sequence (DNA): TGTGCCAGCAGTCATAAAGGGGATTCGGGGAACAATGAGCAGTTCTTC.

The table lists this clonotype with many counts. The V call is TRBV30, the J call TRBJ1-1; no reliable D call. CDR1 GTSNPN and CDR2 SVGIG come from the germline V gene (reference sequence). V shed 1 base and J shed 1 base, with 10 bases lying between them. The CDR3 covers 14 residues. The CDR3 DNA follows: TGTGCCTGGAGTGGGCCTACAAGGAACACTGAAGCTTTCTTT. It translates to CAWSGPTRNTEAFF.

This clonotype was seen repeatedly, ten times or more. The chain recombines TRBV12-3 or TRBV12-4 with TRBJ2-5; 7 bases align to TRBD2. The CDR3 has 13 residues. V shed 6 bases, J shed 5 bases, and the junction held 6 bases outside the gene matches. The DNA of the CDR3 is TGTGCCAGCAGCCCAGCGGGGTTCGAGACCCAGTACTTC. Protein product: CASSPAGFETQYF.

This clonotype occurred many times. J is TRBJ1-2 and V is TRBV12-3 or TRBV12-4; D call uncertain. The germline V and J ends were trimmed by 1 base and 4 bases, with 10 bases remaining between them. This CDR3 has 14 residues. The CDR3 loop is CASSLDVGIYGYTF. In DNA form, the CDR3 reads TGTGCCAGCAGTTTAGATGTGGGAATCTATGGCTACACCTTC.

This clonotype showed up just a few times. V is TRBV12-3 or TRBV12-4 and J is TRBJ2-1; no reliable D call. The CDR3 is 15 amino acids. V shed 7 bases and J shed 0 bases, with 13 bases lying between them. The CDR3 region has the DNA TGTGCCAGCATCAGAGCCGCAAGCTCCTACAATGAGCAGTTCTTC. Encoded protein: CASIRAASSYNEQFF.

This clonotype has a count of ten or more. The chain has TRBV4-3 and TRBJ2-6; D is undetermined. From germline, CDR1 is LGHNA and CDR2 YSLEER. With 0 bases removed from V and 5 bases from J, the gap between germline ends came to 17 bases. The CDR3 totals 18 residues. This chain's CDR3 is CASSQDLVPTQRANVLTF. The CDR3 nucleotides are TGCGCCAGCAGCCAAGATCTAGTTCCCACCCAGCGGGCCAACGTCCTGACTTTC.

This clonotype was seen repeatedly, ten times or more. The chain couples TRBV12-3 or TRBV12-4 to TRBJ1-1; no clear D. Trimming cost V 3 bases and J 3 bases, with 11 bases left between them. The CDR3 extends over 14 amino acids. Here the CDR3 reads CASSFDGPDTEAFF. In nucleotides, the CDR3 is TGTGCCAGCAGTTTCGATGGGCCCGACACTGAAGCTTTCTTT.

This clonotype was counted many times. The CDR3 sequence: CASSFWVEAGELFF. In DNA form, the CDR3 reads TGTGCCAGCAGTTTCTGGGTAGAGGCCGGGGAGCTGTTTTTT. This chain joins TRBV12-3 or TRBV12-4 and TRBJ2-2; D not resolved. V was cut by 3 bases and J by 6 bases, with 11 bases left in between. CDR3 length equals 14 residues.

The table lists this clonotype with many counts. V usage is TRBV20-1 and J usage is TRBJ1-2; 7 nucleotides match TRBD1. The CDR3 runs 15 residues. The germline V gene encodes CDR1 DFQATT and CDR2 SNEGSKA (reference sequence). V shed 6 bases and J 4 bases; nucleotides not matched to a gene: 14. The CDR3 nucleotides read TGCAGTGCCGATAGACCTAACAGGGGTGGCTATGGCTACACCTTC. Residues: CSADRPNRGGYGYTF.

This clonotype has a count of ten or more. The V call is TRBV4-3, the J call TRBJ2-1, with 7 bases lining up with TRBD1. Trimming at V came to 3 bases and at J to 13 bases, leaving 6 bases not matched to a gene. The CDR3 runs to 12 residues. Per the germline V gene, CDR1 is LGHNA and CDR2 is YSLEER. The CDR3 loop is CASSHPGTAQFF. DNA for the CDR3: TGCGCCAGCAGCCATCCCGGGACAGCTCAGTTCTTC.